Each of the 19 T cell receptor beta chains below was sequenced from the same sample in a study of control samples from healthy donors and cancer patients. The table came from immunoSEQ multiplex PCR; TCRdb's copy has only in-frame clones and leaves some out. This sample carries 90,000 to 100,000 clones, 75% to 95% of them seen once, and the ten largest clones take more than 3.5%. Sequenced material: blood. The receptors were sampled from a woman aged 18-30 years in good health.

This chain connects TRBV7-9 to TRBJ1-1; tentative D call: TRBD1 (5 bases). V shed 9 bases and J shed 5 bases, with 22 bases lying between them. Germline V lookup: CDR1 SEHNR, CDR2 FQNEAQ (reference sequence). CDR3 length equals 15 residues. Here the CDR3 reads CARRSRMRGWTEAFF. CDR3 bases: TGTGCCAGAAGGAGTCGTATGCGGGGCTGGACTGAAGCTTTCTTT.

V gene TRBV6-5 combines with J gene TRBJ2-7, with D maybe TRBD2 (6 bases). Trimming left V 5 bases short and J 7 bases short, with 18 bases between. The CDR3 has 14 residues. Germline V CDR1 and CDR2: MNHEY, SVGAGI. CDR3 sequence reads: CASSRGTGRGEQYF. Written as DNA, the CDR3 is TGTGCCAGCAGTCGCGGGACTGGGCGGGGAGAGCAGTACTTC.

This chain connects TRBV5-1 to TRBJ1-1; D not resolved. V was trimmed by 4 bases and J by 1 base, leaving 17 bases between them. Germline CDR1 and CDR2: SGHRS and YFSETQ. This CDR3 region has 16 residues. This CDR3 reads CASSESPAPGNTEAFF. DNA of the CDR3: TGCGCCAGCAGCGAGTCCCCGGCCCCAGGGAACACTGAAGCTTTCTTT.

V is TRBV27 and J is TRBJ1-6; no definite D call. V was clipped by 2 bases and J by 8 bases, with 10 bases between them. CDR1 is MNHEY, CDR2 SMNVEV, per germline (reference sequence). CDR3 length: 14 residues. Here the CDR3 reads CASSLTGGYSPLHF. The CDR3 nucleotides read TGTGCCAGCAGTTTAACCGGCGGATATTCACCCCTCCACTTT.

The V call is TRBV3-1 (or the pseudogene TRBV3-2), the J call TRBJ2-7; no clear D. Deletions cut 1 base from V and 2 bases from J, with 15 bases between. This CDR3 region has 16 residues. Looked up from germline, CDR1 is LGHDT and CDR2 is YNNKEL (reference sequence). Here the CDR3 DNA reads TGTGCCAGCAGCCAAGGTACGGTCTGGGGTACCTACGAGCAGTACTTC. Its translation is CASSQGTVWGTYEQYF.

The rearrangement links TRBV6-5 to TRBJ2-7, with 9 bases aligning to TRBD2. CDR1 is MNHEY and CDR2 is SVGAGI in the germline V gene. The CDR3 length is 15 residues. V lost 6 bases and J lost 5; bases outside the gene matches: 11. This chain's CDR3 is CASRLGRGGLDEQYF. CDR3 nucleotide sequence: TGTGCCAGCAGGCTTGGGCGGGGGGGCCTGGACGAGCAGTACTTC.

This clone showed up just a few times. The chain is built from TRBV3-1 (or the pseudogene TRBV3-2) and TRBJ1-2, with a weak D call TRBD1 (6 bases). With 8 bases removed from V and 7 bases from J, the gap between germline ends came to 17 bases. The CDR3 is made up of 13 amino acids. Germline V gene data show CDR1 as LGHDT and CDR2 as YNNKEL (reference sequence). CDR3 in DNA: TGTGCCAGCCGCGGAGGGGGGCGCCCTGGCTACACCTTC. It yields the protein CASRGGGRPGYTF.

The chain is built from TRBV6-1 and TRBJ1-2, with 9 bases aligning to TRBD1. Losses at the gene ends were 1 base for V and 8 bases for J; bases not matched to a gene: 5. CDR3 length: 14 residues. CDR1 is MNHNS and CDR2 is SASEGT in the germline V gene. CDR3 in amino acids: CASSEVDRGDGYTF. The CDR3 coding sequence is TGTGCCAGCAGTGAAGTGGACAGGGGAGACGGCTACACCTTC.

The chain is built from TRBV7-9 and TRBJ2-6; D uncertain. Germline CDR1 and CDR2: SEHNR and FQNEAQ (reference sequence). This CDR3 has 15 amino acids. The V end was cut by 7 bases, the J end by 4 bases, with 14 bases between. CDR3 in amino acids: CASTQQAPGANVLTF. The CDR3 DNA reads TGTGCCAGCACCCAGCAGGCTCCGGGGGCCAACGTCCTGACTTTC.

This clone has more than one count but fewer than ten. The V gene is TRBV24-1, the J gene TRBJ1-1; D not certain. Between the trimmed V and J ends, which lost 4 bases and 7 bases, there was a span of 9 bases. Germline V gives CDR1 KGHDR, CDR2 SFDVKD. The CDR3 length is 12 residues. The DNA for the CDR3 is TGTGCCACCAGTGACCCGACGGGTGAAGCTTTCTTT. It encodes CATSDPTGEAFF.

The chain has TRBV3-1 (or the pseudogene TRBV3-2) and TRBJ1-5; TRBD1 aligns across 7 bases. This CDR3 is 19 amino acids long. Trimming cost V 3 bases and J 1 base; bases outside gene matches: 15. Germline CDR1 LGHDT, CDR2 YNNKEL (reference sequence). The CDR3 bases are TGTGCCAGCAGCCATGGAAGACAGGGCGGTAAATGGAGCAATCAGCCCCAGCATTTT. Translation gives CASSHGRQGGKWSNQPQHF.

J is TRBJ2-7 and V is TRBV3-1 (or the pseudogene TRBV3-2); 7 bases are shared with TRBD1. Germline V gives CDR1 LGHDT, CDR2 YNNKEL (reference sequence). CDR3 length: 16 amino acids. Trimming took 4 bases from V and 0 from J; bases not matched to a gene: 9. CDR3 loop: CASSLLWGQSSYEQYF. The CDR3 bases are TGTGCCAGCAGCCTCCTATGGGGACAGAGCTCCTACGAGCAGTACTTC.

V and J are TRBV18 and TRBJ1-2; no clear D. Germline loops: CDR1 KGHSH, CDR2 LQKENI. V gave up 0 bases and J gave up 7 bases, with 12 bases separating them. The CDR3 is made up of 14 amino acids. The chain's CDR3 is CASSPPGRASGYTF. For the CDR3, the DNA is TGTGCCAGCTCACCACCGGGTAGGGCCAGTGGCTACACCTTC. The full variable domain, rest sourced from reference TRBV18 and TRBJ1-2, is NAGVMQNPRHLVRRRGQEARLRCSPMKGHSHVYWYRQLPEEGLKFMVYLQKENIIDESGMPKERFSAEFPKEGPSILRIQQVVRGDSAAYFCASSPPGRASGYTFGSGTRLTVV.

The chain is built from TRBV9 and TRBJ1-5; 9 bases align to TRBD1. V dropped 3 bases and J dropped 4; count of bases not matched to a gene: 2. Germline CDR1 is SGDLS and CDR2 is YYNGEE. The CDR3 has 14 residues. The CDR3 region has the DNA TGTGCCAGCAGCGCGGGACAGGGAAATCAGCCCCAGCATTTT. It encodes CASSAGQGNQPQHF.

The chain links TRBV18 to TRBJ2-5; D may be TRBD1 (6 bases). CDR3 size: 14 residues. V shed 0 bases and J shed 2 bases, with 7 bases lying between them. The germline V gene encodes CDR1 KGHSH and CDR2 LQKENI. CDR3 in amino acids: CASSPPGAQETQYF. The CDR3, as DNA: TGTGCCAGCTCACCACCGGGGGCACAAGAGACCCAGTACTTC.

The chain carries TRBV19 and TRBJ1-2, with a weak D call TRBD1 (5 bases). The CDR3 sequence is 15 residues long. Germline V gene sequence: CDR1 LNHDA, CDR2 SQIVND (reference sequence). Trimming took 3 bases from V and 1 from J, leaving 12 bases between them. This CDR3 reads CASSMGPELNYGYTF. The CDR3 DNA reads TGTGCCAGTAGTATGGGGCCCGAACTTAACTATGGCTACACCTTC. Using reference TRBV19 and TRBJ1-2 for the parts outside the CDR3, the full variable domain is DGGITQSPKYLFRKEGQNVTLSCEQNLNHDAMYWYRQDPGQGLRLIYYSQIVNDFQKGDIAEGYSVSREKKESFPLTVTSAQKNPTAFYLCASSMGPELNYGYTFGSGTRLTVV.

J is TRBJ1-1 and V is TRBV5-6; 8 positions agree with TRBD1. Trimming removed 4 bases from V and 4 bases from J; junction bases left unmatched: 12. Germline V gene sequence: CDR1 SGHDT, CDR2 YYEEEE. The CDR3 totals 16 residues. CDR3 sequence reads: CASSDGTGRIGTEAFF. The CDR3 DNA reads TGTGCCAGCAGCGACGGGACAGGCAGGATAGGCACTGAAGCTTTCTTT.

The chain uses TRBV18 and TRBJ2-4, with 7 bases fitting TRBD1. The CDR3 length is 16 residues. The ends lost 2 bases at V and 4 bases at J; junction bases unmatched: 8. CDR1 KGHSH and CDR2 LQKENI come from the germline V gene. This chain's CDR3 is CASSPITRTGKNIQYF. The CDR3 DNA follows: TGTGCCAGCTCACCAATTACGCGGACAGGAAAAAACATTCAGTACTTC.

V usage is TRBV11-3 and J usage is TRBJ1-1, with D uncertain. The CDR3 is 15 amino acids. Trimming pared 1 base from V and 1 base from J, leaving 10 bases between. Germline V gene sequence: CDR1 SGHNT, CDR2 YENEEA. The CDR3 loop reads CASSLGSPGNTEAFF. For the CDR3, the DNA is TGTGCCAGCAGCTTAGGGAGCCCAGGGAACACTGAAGCTTTCTTT.